The 28 T cell receptor beta chains below were found in one sample sequenced in a study of T cells of healthy individuals. TCRdb re-called the 5' RACE reads through MiXCR, storing one row per CDR3 protein. The sample consists of 90,000 to 100,000 distinct CDR3 sequences, roughly 15% of them appearing once. The receptors derive from a human donor in good health.

V usage is TRBV20-1 and J usage is TRBJ2-2, with unresolved D. CDR3 length equals 13 residues. Trimming shortened V by 6 bases and J by 5 bases, and 13 bases separated the two germline ends. Germline-derived CDR1 and CDR2 are DFQATT and SNEGSKA (reference sequence). The CDR3 is CSAPAALTGELFF. Here the CDR3 DNA reads TGCAGTGCCCCCGCAGCCCTTACCGGGGAGCTGTTTTTT.

The chain has TRBV2 and TRBJ1-5; D remains ambiguous. The germline V gene has CDR1 SNHLY and CDR2 FYNNEI. The length of the CDR3 is 11 residues. Trimming took off 3 bases at V and 6 bases at J, with 3 bases between the two ends. This CDR3 reads CASSDGQPQHF. For the CDR3, the DNA is TGTGCCAGCAGTGATGGTCAGCCCCAGCATTTT.

This clonotype was counted a few times. The chain joins TRBV28 to TRBJ2-1; 11 positions agree with TRBD2. Per the germline V gene, CDR1 is MDHEN and CDR2 is SYDVKM. The CDR3 contains 15 residues. Trimming took 6 bases from V and 4 from J; bases not matched to a gene: 5. CDR3 in DNA: TGTGCCAGCAGCGGGACTAGCGGATCTTACAATGAGCAGTTCTTC. Translated: CASSGTSGSYNEQFF. The whole variable domain, remainder taken from reference TRBV28 and TRBJ2-1, is DVKVTQSSRYLVKRTGEKVFLECVQDMDHENMFWYRQDPGLGLRLIYFSYDVKMKEKGDIPEGYSVSREKKERFSLILESASTNQTSMYLCASSGTSGSYNEQFFGPGTRLTVL.

V and J are TRBV10-3 and TRBJ2-7; TRBD2 agrees at 7 bases. This CDR3 region has 14 residues. The germline V gene has CDR1 ENHRY and CDR2 SYGVKD. V lost 6 bases and J lost 5; bases outside the gene matches: 10. In DNA form, the CDR3 reads TGTGCCATCAGCACTCTGACTAGCCGTAACGAGCAGTACTTC. Protein sequence: CAISTLTSRNEQYF.

The chain carries TRBV5-1 and TRBJ2-7; perhaps TRBD1 as D (6 bases). V gave up 2 bases and J gave up 5 bases, with 11 bases separating them. Per the germline V gene, CDR1 is SGHRS and CDR2 is YFSETQ. The CDR3 contains 13 residues. DNA of the CDR3: TGCGCCAGCAGCTTCTATGAGGGGGACGAGCAGTACTTC. It translates to CASSFYEGDEQYF.

V gene TRBV4-2 combines with J gene TRBJ2-5; 7 nucleotides agree with TRBD2. This CDR3 has 14 residues. Germline CDR1 is LGHNA and CDR2 is YNFKEQ. Trimming took 4 bases from V and 1 from J; bases not matched to a gene: 3. The chain's CDR3 is CASSRGGFQETQYF. DNA for the CDR3: TGTGCCAGCAGCCGGGGGGGGTTCCAAGAGACCCAGTACTTC.

This clonotype was recorded many times. The chain couples TRBV5-5 to TRBJ1-3; 9 bases agree with TRBD1. V lost 0 bases and J lost 4; bases outside the gene matches: 11. CDR1 SGHKS and CDR2 YYEKEE come from the germline V gene (reference sequence). CDR3 size: 18 residues. CDR3: CASSLDGTGSAIGNTIYF. The CDR3, as DNA: TGTGCCAGCAGCTTGGATGGGACAGGGTCGGCGATAGGAAACACCATATATTTT.

This clonotype came up many times. The chain has TRBV4-1 and TRBJ2-1; 8 positions agree with TRBD2. The germline CDR1 and CDR2 sequences are MGHRA and YSYEKL. After removal of 10 bases from V and 5 bases from J, the junction contained 13 bases not matched to a gene. The CDR3 has 15 residues. The CDR3 spells CATAVMSGRNNEQFF. Here the CDR3 DNA reads TGCGCCACCGCGGTGATGAGCGGGAGAAACAATGAGCAGTTCTTC.

The chain carries TRBV20-1 and TRBJ2-5; D is undetermined. The CDR3 loop spans 11 amino acids. Trimming pared 3 bases from V and 3 bases from J, leaving 5 bases between. Germline lookup yields CDR1 DFQATT and CDR2 SNEGSKA (reference sequence). The chain's CDR3 is CSASTEETQYF. The CDR3 DNA reads as TGCAGTGCTAGTACGGAAGAGACCCAGTACTTC.

Ten or more counts support this clonotype. The chain employs TRBV5-5 and TRBJ2-3; the D gene is possibly TRBD2 (6 bases). The germline V and J ends were trimmed by 4 bases and 1 base, with 10 bases remaining between them. This CDR3 region has 14 residues. Germline V gene data show CDR1 as SGHKS and CDR2 as YYEKEE (reference sequence). Here the CDR3 DNA reads TGTGCCAGCAGCGCCACGGGAGGCACAGATACGCAGTATTTT. Translating it yields CASSATGGTDTQYF. Looking up the rest from reference TRBV5-5 and TRBJ2-3 gives the full variable domain: DAGVTQSPTHLIKTRGQQVTLRCSPISGHKSVSWYQQVLGQGPQFIFQYYEKEERGRGNFPDRFSARQFPNYSSELNVNALLLGDSALYLCASSATGGTDTQYFGPGTRLTVL.

In this sample, this clonotype turned up a few times. The CDR3 protein is CASSQESTIYF. The CDR3 coding sequence is TGTGCCAGCAGCCAAGAATCCACCATATATTTT. V and J are TRBV14 and TRBJ1-3, with D unclear. V dropped 0 bases and J dropped 9 bases, with 3 bases sitting between them. The length of the CDR3 is 11 residues. Germline CDR1 SGHDN, CDR2 FVKESK.

At least ten counts were recorded for this clonotype. The chain is built from TRBV7-7 and TRBJ2-2; D is perhaps TRBD2 (5 bases). There are 12 residues in the CDR3. Germline CDR1 reads SSHAT; CDR2 reads FNYEAQ (reference sequence). Trimming stripped 5 bases from V and 7 bases from J, with 8 bases between. The CDR3 nucleotides are TGTGCCAGCAGCCCGGACTTCGGGGAGCTGTTTTTT. Its protein product is CASSPDFGELFF. The whole variable domain, remainder taken from reference TRBV7-7 and TRBJ2-2, is GAGVSQSPRYKVTKRGQDVTLRCDPISSHATLYWYQQALGQGPEFLTYFNYEAQPDKSGLPSDRFSAERPEGSISTLTIQRTEQRDSAMYRCASSPDFGELFFGEGSRLTVL.

This clonotype occurred many times. V and J are TRBV7-6 and TRBJ2-1; unclear D gene. V lost 5 bases to trimming and J lost 10 bases, with 21 bases between them. Germline V lookup: CDR1 SGHVS, CDR2 FNYEAQ. The length of the CDR3 is 15 residues. The CDR3 sequence is CASSPQKATLLEQFF. The CDR3 bases are TGTGCCAGCAGCCCTCAAAAGGCTACGCTCCTGGAGCAGTTCTTC.

This chain links TRBV28 with TRBJ1-1, with D tentatively TRBD1 (5 bases). This CDR3 has 13 residues. V gave up 9 bases and J gave up 2 bases, with 13 bases separating them. Looked up from germline, CDR1 is MDHEN and CDR2 is SYDVKM. CDR3 residues: CASSGRKNTEAFF. DNA of the CDR3: TGTGCCAGTTCGGGACGGAAAAACACTGAAGCTTTCTTT. The full variable domain, its missing parts supplied by reference TRBV28 and TRBJ1-1, is DVKVTQSSRYLVKRTGEKVFLECVQDMDHENMFWYRQDPGLGLRLIYFSYDVKMKEKGDIPEGYSVSREKKERFSLILESASTNQTSMYLCASSGRKNTEAFFGQGTRLTVV.

The V call is TRBV4-3, the J call TRBJ2-7, with 8 bases matching TRBD2. The germline CDR1 and CDR2 sequences are LGHNA and YSLEER. This CDR3 spans 15 amino acids. The junction had 5 bases not matched to a gene; V was cut back by 0 bases and J by 4 bases. CDR3: CASSQEGLAGYEQYF. The CDR3, as DNA: TGCGCCAGCAGCCAAGAAGGGCTAGCGGGTTACGAGCAGTACTTC.

The rearrangement joins TRBV15 to TRBJ1-1; D not certain. Trimming pared 0 bases from V and 0 bases from J, leaving 8 bases between. CDR1 LNHNV and CDR2 YYDKDF come from the germline V gene (reference sequence). The CDR3 covers 15 residues. CDR3 sequence (DNA): TGTGCCACCAGCAGAGAGGGCAGCCTGAACACTGAAGCTTTCTTT. It codes for CATSREGSLNTEAFF. Drawing the rest from reference TRBV15 and TRBJ1-1, the complete variable domain is DAMVIQNPRYQVTQFGKPVTLSCSQTLNHNVMYWYQQKSSQAPKLLFHYYDKDFNNEADTPDNFQSRRPNTSFCFLDIRSPGLGDTAMYLCATSREGSLNTEAFFGQGTRLTVV.

J is TRBJ2-5 and V is TRBV7-9; D not resolved. CDR3 size: 13 residues. The germline V gene encodes CDR1 SEHNR and CDR2 FQNEAQ (reference sequence). V was clipped by 3 bases and J by 6 bases, with 11 bases between them. This chain's CDR3 is CASSFGGLQTQYF. The CDR3, as DNA: TGTGCCAGCAGCTTTGGCGGCTTGCAGACCCAGTACTTC.

The rearrangement joins TRBV7-8 to TRBJ2-7, with no clear D. The CDR3 is made up of 16 amino acids. Germline V gene sequence: CDR1 SGHVS, CDR2 FQNEAQ. Trimming stripped 0 bases from V and 0 bases from J, with 12 bases between. The chain's CDR3 is CASSLATIASSYEQYF. CDR3 bases: TGTGCCAGCAGCTTAGCTACTATTGCTAGCTCCTACGAGCAGTACTTC.

This clonotype was counted ten times or more. V gene TRBV7-9 combines with J gene TRBJ1-2, with a possible D match to TRBD1 (5 bases). Trimming removed 9 bases at V and 5 bases at J, with 19 bases between. The germline V gene has CDR1 SEHNR and CDR2 FQNEAQ (reference sequence). CDR3 length equals 14 residues. The CDR3 sequence: CASRRLGRDYGYTF. In DNA, the CDR3 is TGTGCCAGTCGTAGATTAGGCAGGGATTATGGCTACACCTTC.

This clonotype was counted many times. The gene calls are TRBV5-1 and TRBJ2-5, with TRBD1 as a possible D gene (6 bases). Germline-derived CDR1 and CDR2 are SGHRS and YFSETQ. V lost 7 bases and J 1 base, leaving 11 bases between the germline ends. This CDR3 spans 13 amino acids. DNA for the CDR3: TGCGCCAGCGGTTTGACAGGCCAAGAGACCCAGTACTTC. Translated, it gives CASGLTGQETQYF.

This clonotype was seen only a few times. V usage is TRBV4-1 and J usage is TRBJ2-2; tentatively, D is TRBD2 (6 bases). CDR3 length: 17 residues. Germline V gene sequence: CDR1 MGHRA, CDR2 YSYEKL. Trimming left V 7 bases short and J 6 bases short, with 24 bases between. The CDR3 protein is CASTPGTARSTAGELFF. The CDR3 coding sequence is TGCGCCAGCACCCCAGGGACTGCAAGAAGTACTGCCGGGGAGCTGTTTTTT.

This clonotype was detected many times. The chain combines TRBV4-1 with TRBJ1-2; D gene unclear. Per germline, CDR1 MGHRA and CDR2 YSYEKL. CDR3 size: 15 residues. V shed 0 bases and J shed 4 bases, with 12 bases lying between them. CDR3 sequence: CASSQDLRESYGYTF. CDR3 sequence (DNA): TGCGCCAGCAGCCAAGATTTACGGGAGAGCTATGGCTACACCTTC.

This chain links TRBV7-3 with TRBJ2-7, with D possibly matching TRBD2 (7 bases). This CDR3 has 15 residues. CDR1 SGHTA and CDR2 FQGTGA come from the germline V gene. Trimming took 3 bases from V and 4 from J, leaving 16 bases between them. The CDR3 sequence: CASSLGGAIEYEQYF. In nucleotides, the CDR3 is TGTGCCAGCAGCTTGGGGGGGGCGATAGAATACGAGCAGTACTTC.

This clonotype was observed once. One end of the junction does not line up with germline, which may come from a read error. J is TRBJ1-6 and V is TRBV4-1, with 9 bases aligning to TRBD1. Germline CDR1 is MGHRA and CDR2 is YSYEKL. The CDR3 contains 18 residues. The CDR3 nucleotides read TGCGCCAGCAGTCAAGAGGGACAGGGTGGCTCCTATAATTCACCCCTCCACTTT. This encodes CASSQEGQGGSYNSPLHF.

This clonotype was found a few times. This chain uses TRBV2 with TRBJ2-1, with D hard to call. V was shortened by 4 bases and J by 3 bases, with 7 bases between the two germline ends. Germline V lookup: CDR1 SNHLY, CDR2 FYNNEI. The CDR3 covers 13 residues. CDR3 in amino acids: CASSARFYNEQFF. The CDR3, as DNA: TGTGCCAGCAGTGCCAGGTTCTACAATGAGCAGTTCTTC.

The rearrangement uses TRBV7-2 and TRBJ1-1; weak D call: TRBD1 (6 bases). This CDR3 has 14 residues. Trimming cost V 4 bases and J 2 bases, with 11 bases left between them. CDR1 is SGHTA, CDR2 FQGNSA, per germline. This CDR3 reads CASSYRVFNTEAFF. CDR3 DNA: TGTGCCAGCAGCTACAGGGTATTTAACACTGAAGCTTTCTTT.

Only a few counts were recorded for this clonotype. The junction departs from germline at one end; a sequencing error may be responsible. V is TRBV5-1 and J is TRBJ2-3, with D possibly TRBD2 on 6 matching bases. In germline, CDR1 is SGHRS, CDR2 YFSETQ. The length of the CDR3 is 14 residues. The CDR3 nucleotides are TGCGTCAGCGGGCGGGGAACGCGCACAGATACGCAGTATTTT. This sequence encodes CVSGRGTRTDTQYF.

The sample holds a few counts of this clonotype. V is TRBV10-3 and J is TRBJ1-1; D unresolved. Germline-derived CDR1 and CDR2 are ENHRY and SYGVKD. The CDR3 runs to 17 residues. Trimming left V 5 bases short and J 3 bases short, with 22 bases between. CDR3 amino acids: CAISLRAKPLKDTEAFF. The CDR3 DNA is TGTGCCATCAGTTTAAGGGCCAAACCCCTTAAAGACACTGAAGCTTTCTTT.